This entry lists 32 T cell receptor beta chains sequenced from one sample in a study of technical replicates of blood from a few donors (dated by TCRdb to about 2017). Library generation was performed with the immunoSEQ multiplex PCR assay. TCRdb mirrors the immuneACCESS table, restricted to in-frame sequences. Some clones are absent from its copies; in checked studies, under half trace to an unresolved V gene, and the reason for the others is unknown. This sample comprises 75,000 to 95,000 clones, about 94% of them detected only once. Less than 0.3% of the sample rests with the top ten. The sequencing input was T cells isolated from PBMCs. The source is a human donor in good health.

This chain uses TRBV30 with TRBJ1-6; no reliable D call. The CDR3 runs to 15 residues. Between the trimmed V and J ends, which lost 2 bases and 8 bases, there was a span of 16 bases. The germline V gene has CDR1 GTSNPN and CDR2 SVGIG (reference sequence). CDR3 bases: TGTGCCTGGAGTTTGGGTGGCGGAAATTATTCACCCCTCCACTTT. Translating it yields CAWSLGGGNYSPLHF.

This clone was seen only a few times. The chain employs TRBV18 and TRBJ2-3, with 11 bases lining up with TRBD2. The trim removed 1 base at V and 0 bases at J, leaving 3 bases unmatched. This CDR3 contains 17 residues. Germline V gene lookup returns CDR1 KGHSH and CDR2 LQKENI. The CDR3 protein is CASSPRSGRASTDTQYF. The CDR3, as DNA: TGTGCCAGCTCACCACGTAGCGGGAGGGCCAGCACAGATACGCAGTATTTT.

The rearrangement uses TRBV5-1 and TRBJ1-2; TRBD1 agrees at 7 bases. J lost 8 bases, V lost 4 bases, and 11 bases had no gene match. Germline V lookup: CDR1 SGHRS, CDR2 YFSETQ. The CDR3 is made up of 14 amino acids. The CDR3 region is CASSPGGSVEGYTF. DNA of the CDR3: TGCGCCAGCAGCCCAGGGGGTTCGGTAGAAGGCTACACCTTC.

The gene calls are TRBV19 and TRBJ1-5; D is possibly TRBD1 (6 bases). Germline V gene lookup returns CDR1 LNHDA and CDR2 SQIVND (reference sequence). V was shortened by 9 bases and J by 0 bases, with 18 bases between the two germline ends. The CDR3 consists of 16 residues. CDR3 residues: CASGTGFPYSNQPQHF. For the CDR3, the DNA is TGTGCCAGCGGTACAGGGTTCCCTTATAGCAATCAGCCCCAGCATTTT.

The chain employs TRBV5-1 and TRBJ2-3; 8 bases map to TRBD2. Germline V CDR1 and CDR2: SGHRS, YFSETQ. J lost 3 bases, V lost 1 base, and 7 bases had no gene match. CDR3 length: 16 amino acids. CDR3: CASSLTVSGRTDTQYF. CDR3 nucleotides: TGCGCCAGCAGCTTGACCGTCAGCGGGAGAACAGATACGCAGTATTTT.

The V gene is TRBV28, the J gene TRBJ2-2; 11 bases line up with TRBD1. Germline V gives CDR1 MDHEN, CDR2 SYDVKM. Germline trimming cut 10 bases from V and 6 bases from J; bases unmatched to any gene: 10. The CDR3 consists of 15 residues. CDR3 in amino acids: CATRSSGQGAGELFF. The CDR3 DNA is TGTGCCACCCGGAGTTCGGGACAGGGGGCCGGGGAGCTGTTTTTT.

This chain joins TRBV21-1 and TRBJ1-5; the D call of TRBD1 is as the table states it, not checked on the DNA. TRBV21-1 is annotated as a pseudogene. The CDR3 totals 15 residues. CDR3 loop: CASNLRDTHLEPQHF. CDR3 sequence (DNA): TGTGCCAGCAACCTGAGGGACACCCATTTGGAGCCCCAGCATTTT.

This clone was detected only once. The chain uses TRBV29-1 and TRBJ1-5; 7 bases line up with TRBD1. CDR3 length: 13 amino acids. V trimming: 6 bases; J trimming: 1 base; junction bases outside the gene matches: 3. The germline V gene has CDR1 SQVTM and CDR2 ANQGSEA. CDR3 sequence: CSVTGASNQPQHF. The CDR3, as DNA: TGCAGCGTCACAGGGGCCAGCAATCAGCCCCAGCATTTT.

V gene TRBV5-1 combines with J gene TRBJ1-1; D is undetermined. The germline V and J ends were trimmed by 0 bases and 3 bases, with 12 bases remaining between them. Germline V gene lookup returns CDR1 SGHRS and CDR2 YFSETQ. The CDR3 sequence is 15 residues long. The CDR3 sequence is CASSLAAGADTEAFF. The CDR3 nucleotides read TGCGCCAGCAGCTTGGCCGCGGGCGCGGACACTGAAGCTTTCTTT.

The chain links TRBV4-1 to TRBJ1-5; D may be TRBD1 (5 bases). The V gene lost 2 bases and the J gene lost 3 bases, with 11 bases spanning the gap. CDR3 length: 15 amino acids. Germline CDR1 and CDR2: MGHRA and YSYEKL. The CDR3 bases are TGCGCCAGCAGCCAAATTGACAGCCTCAATCAGCCCCAGCATTTT. It codes for CASSQIDSLNQPQHF.

The chain links TRBV29-1 to TRBJ2-1, with D unresolved. The CDR3 totals 13 residues. Germline V gene sequence: CDR1 SQVTM, CDR2 ANQGSEA. Trimming cost V 4 bases and J 0 bases, with 7 bases left between them. In DNA form, the CDR3 reads TGCAGCGTTGGCGGCAGCTCCTACAATGAGCAGTTCTTC. It translates to CSVGGSSYNEQFF.

The genes are TRBV30 and TRBJ1-1, with a possible D match to TRBD1 (5 bases). The V gene's germline CDR1 is GTSNPN and CDR2 SVGIG (reference sequence). The CDR3 runs 13 residues. Trimming took 0 bases from V and 4 from J, leaving 9 bases between them. The CDR3 spells CAWSVGGGTEAFF. The CDR3 DNA is TGTGCCTGGAGTGTGGGGGGAGGCACTGAAGCTTTCTTT.

J is TRBJ1-5 and V is TRBV30; no firm D call. This CDR3 is built from 14 residues. V was cut by 3 bases and J by 5 bases, with 14 bases left in between. Germline loops: CDR1 GTSNPN, CDR2 SVGIG (reference sequence). This chain's CDR3 is CAWSTMSGDQPQHF. CDR3 nucleotides: TGTGCCTGGAGCACAATGTCCGGGGATCAGCCCCAGCATTTT.

This rearrangement joins TRBV11-2 to TRBJ1-2; tentatively, D is TRBD1 (6 bases). The CDR3 totals 17 residues. Germline CDR1 and CDR2: SGHAT and FQNNGV. Trimming cost V 1 base and J 0 bases, with 15 bases left between them. CDR3 sequence: CASSLVSGASANYGYTF. For the CDR3, the DNA is TGTGCCAGCAGCTTAGTCTCAGGGGCTTCGGCTAACTATGGCTACACCTTC.

The gene calls are TRBV2 and TRBJ1-4; tentatively, D is TRBD1 (5 bases). Germline loops: CDR1 SNHLY, CDR2 FYNNEI. The CDR3 runs 16 residues. Trimming took 7 bases from V and 5 from J, leaving 20 bases between them. CDR3 amino acids: CASTLKRQFLNEKLFF. CDR3 nucleotides: TGTGCCAGCACCCTAAAAAGACAGTTCTTAAATGAAAAACTGTTTTTT.

V and J are TRBV6-1 and TRBJ2-3; 7 nucleotides match TRBD2. CDR1 MNHNS and CDR2 SASEGT come from the germline V gene. This CDR3 has 14 amino acids. Losses at the gene ends were 7 bases for V and 5 bases for J; bases not matched to a gene: 9. The CDR3 loop is CASTRLAKGDTQYF. The CDR3 DNA sequence: TGTGCCAGCACGCGACTAGCTAAGGGAGATACGCAGTATTTT.

The rearrangement links TRBV5-1 to TRBJ2-7; D not resolved. Trimming removed 1 base at V and 0 bases at J, with 14 bases between. CDR1 and CDR2 from the germline V gene are SGHRS and YFSETQ. The CDR3 is 16 residues long. CDR3 sequence (DNA): TGCGCCAGCAGCTTGAGGTGGTCCGAGGTCTCCTACGAGCAGTACTTC. This sequence encodes CASSLRWSEVSYEQYF.

The CDR3 DNA reads as TGTGCCAGCAGCTTTAGGACACCGAACACTGAAGCTTTCTTT. Protein: CASSFRTPNTEAFF. This chain uses TRBV11-3 with TRBJ1-1, with TRBD1 as a possible D gene (5 bases). The CDR3 extends over 14 amino acids. V was pared by 3 bases and J by 1 base, with 9 bases between. Germline CDR1 and CDR2: SGHNT and YENEEA.

The rearrangement uses TRBV13 and TRBJ1-3; no clear D gene. Germline assignment: CDR1 PRHDT and CDR2 FYEKMQ (reference sequence). V was pared by 0 bases and J by 4 bases, with 4 bases between. The CDR3 extends over 13 amino acids. The CDR3 here is CASSLGAGNTIYF. The CDR3 DNA reads as TGTGCCAGCAGCTTAGGGGCCGGAAACACCATATATTTT.

The chain recombines TRBV9 with TRBJ2-3; a possible D gene is TRBD2 (5 bases). There are 18 residues in the CDR3. CDR1 and CDR2 from the germline V gene are SGDLS and YYNGEE. The ends were cut back, 4 bases at V and 2 bases at J, with 23 bases in the middle. The CDR3 here is CASSTSPTGSHYTDTQYF. The CDR3 DNA is TGTGCCAGCAGCACCTCCCCAACGGGGTCACATTACACAGATACGCAGTATTTT.

The V and J genes are TRBV18 and TRBJ2-3; 7 positions agree with TRBD2. CDR3 length: 15 amino acids. In germline, CDR1 is KGHSH, CDR2 LQKENI. Germline trimming cut 3 bases from V and 0 bases from J; bases unmatched to any gene: 3. CDR3 DNA: TGTGCCAGCTCACCGGGGGGGACTAGCACAGATACGCAGTATTTT. Translation: CASSPGGTSTDTQYF.

The V call is TRBV29-1, the J call TRBJ1-1; D gene ambiguous. Germline CDR1 SQVTM, CDR2 ANQGSEA. This CDR3 is 13 amino acids long. V lost 3 bases and J 7 bases, leaving 15 bases between the germline ends. CDR3 sequence: CSVDLKPNFEAFF. In nucleotides, the CDR3 is TGCAGCGTTGATCTAAAACCGAACTTTGAAGCTTTCTTT.

This rearrangement joins TRBV7-9 to TRBJ1-5; 9 nucleotides line up with TRBD1. The germline V gene has CDR1 SEHNR and CDR2 FQNEAQ (reference sequence). V lost 0 bases, J lost 1 base, and 4 bases stayed unmatched. This CDR3 is 17 amino acids long. In DNA form, the CDR3 reads TGTGCCAGCAGCTTAGCTGCTGGACAGGGGAGCAATCAGCCCCAGCATTTT. Protein: CASSLAAGQGSNQPQHF.

The gene calls are TRBV18 and TRBJ1-1, with D hard to call. Trimming removed 0 bases at V and 7 bases at J, with 18 bases between. This CDR3 is 16 amino acids long. CDR1 KGHSH and CDR2 LQKENI come from the germline V gene. The CDR3 here is CASSPPEVAGLLEAFF. For the CDR3, the DNA is TGTGCCAGCTCACCACCAGAGGTGGCCGGACTACTTGAAGCTTTCTTT.

The chain joins TRBV6-5 to TRBJ2-1; D unresolved. Per the germline V gene, CDR1 is MNHEY and CDR2 is SVGAGI. Deletions cut 6 bases from V and 10 bases from J, with 10 bases between. This CDR3 contains 11 residues. Here the CDR3 DNA reads TGTGCCAGCAGCCCGGGTCAAGAGCAGTTCTTC. Translated, it gives CASSPGQEQFF.

This sequence joins TRBV15 and TRBJ2-6, with 10 bases that match TRBD1. The germline V gene encodes CDR1 LNHNV and CDR2 YYDKDF (reference sequence). The CDR3 totals 19 residues. The V segment lost 1 base and the J segment 3 bases; nucleotides outside the gene matches: 9. CDR3 region: CATSRVGDRGVSGANVLTF. The CDR3 region has the DNA TGTGCCACCAGCAGAGTCGGGGACAGGGGTGTGAGTGGGGCCAACGTCCTGACTTTC.

This sequence joins TRBV11-2 and TRBJ1-4, with 9 bases matching TRBD1. The CDR3 is made up of 17 amino acids. The V and J ends lost 5 bases and 4 bases, in that order; junction bases with no gene match: 11. Germline loops: CDR1 SGHAT, CDR2 FQNNGV. This chain's CDR3 is CASSRGTGRGVNEKLFF. The CDR3 DNA sequence: TGTGCCAGCAGCCGAGGGACAGGGCGAGGGGTTAATGAAAAACTGTTTTTT.

This CDR3 is CASRTGNYGYTF. DNA for the CDR3: TGTGCCAGCAGGACTGGTAACTATGGCTACACCTTC. The chain links TRBV27 to TRBJ1-2; unclear D gene. The CDR3 covers 12 residues. The ends were cut back, 6 bases at V and 1 base at J, with 6 bases in the middle. Germline CDR1 is MNHEY and CDR2 is SMNVEV (reference sequence).

The V gene is TRBV4-1, the J gene TRBJ2-7, with 14 positions matching TRBD2. CDR1 MGHRA and CDR2 YSYEKL come from the germline V gene. The length of the CDR3 is 16 residues. The DNA for the CDR3 is TGCGCTGAGGGACTAGCGGGAGAGGAGAGCTCCTACGAGCAGTACTTC. It codes for CAEGLAGEESSYEQYF.

This rearrangement joins TRBV5-8 to TRBJ2-1; D might be TRBD1 (6 bases). CDR3 length: 16 amino acids. Germline assignment: CDR1 SGHTS and CDR2 YDEGEE. Trimming took off 0 bases at V and 3 bases at J, with 13 bases between the two ends. CDR3 loop: CASSLDTGQYYNEQFF. The DNA of the CDR3 is TGTGCCAGCAGCTTGGATACAGGGCAGTACTACAATGAGCAGTTCTTC. The full variable domain, rest sourced from reference TRBV5-8 and TRBJ2-1, is EAGVTQSPTHLIKTRGQQATLRCSPISGHTSVYWYQQALGLGLQFLLWYDEGEERNRGNFPPRFSGRQFPNYSSELNVNALELEDSALYLCASSLDTGQYYNEQFFGPGTRLTVL.

The chain is built from TRBV5-4 and TRBJ2-7; the match to TRBD2 covers 16 bases. The CDR3 covers 17 residues. The V segment lost 0 bases and the J segment 5 bases; nucleotides outside the gene matches: 5. From germline, CDR1 is SGHNT and CDR2 YYREEE (reference sequence). CDR3 nucleotides: TGTGCCAGCAGCTTGGAGGGACTAGCGGGGGGGCCTAACGAGCAGTACTTC. It encodes CASSLEGLAGGPNEQYF.

This chain uses TRBV5-4 with TRBJ1-2; D perhaps matches TRBD1 (6 bases). The CDR3 contains 15 residues. With 0 bases removed from V and 5 bases from J, the gap between germline ends came to 14 bases. CDR1 is SGHNT and CDR2 is YYREEE in the germline V gene (reference sequence). CDR3 sequence: CASSLAGGPAYGYTF. The DNA of the CDR3 is TGTGCCAGCAGCTTGGCGGGGGGCCCTGCGTATGGCTACACCTTC.